The 9 T cell receptor beta chains given below trace back to one sample, sequenced in a study of T cell responses to AZD1222 COVID-19 vaccine. Produced via immunoSEQ multiplex PCR; TCRdb's table is partial and in-frame only. The sample holds approximately 270,000 clones, 85% to 95% seen once. Specimen: peripheral blood, collected 28 days after the second AZD1222 dose. All receptors come from an adult who received the AZD1222 COVID-19 vaccine.

The J gene is TRBJ1-2, the V gene TRBV6-5; no clear D. This CDR3 spans 11 amino acids. The V end was cut by 8 bases, the J end by 4 bases, with 8 bases between. Per the germline V gene, CDR1 is MNHEY and CDR2 is SVGAGI. This CDR3 reads CASAGGYGYTF. The CDR3, as DNA: TGTGCCAGCGCGGGAGGCTATGGCTACACCTTC.

The V gene is TRBV24-1, the J gene TRBJ1-2; 7 positions match TRBD1. The CDR3 totals 15 residues. The ends lost 6 bases at V and 2 bases at J; junction bases unmatched: 8. Germline CDR1 and CDR2: KGHDR and SFDVKD. DNA of the CDR3: TGTGCCACCAGTAAACAGGGACAGACGAACTATGGCTACACCTTC. Protein: CATSKQGQTNYGYTF.

CDR3 coding DNA: TGTGCCAGCAGGAGGGGCAGCGGGAGGGCTGGGGCCAACGTCCTGACTTTC. Its translation is CASRRGSGRAGANVLTF. V and J are TRBV7-3 and TRBJ2-6, with 10 bases identical to TRBD2. CDR1 is SGHTA, CDR2 FQGTGA, per germline. The V and J ends lost 6 bases and 2 bases, in that order; junction bases with no gene match: 7. The CDR3 consists of 17 residues.

This chain connects TRBV28 to TRBJ2-1; TRBD2 matches at 8 bases. J gave up 0 bases and V 3 bases, and 4 bases lay outside the gene matches. This CDR3 has 16 residues. Germline CDR1 and CDR2: MDHEN and SYDVKM. This chain's CDR3 is CASSFPGGSSYNEQFF. CDR3 DNA sequence: TGTGCCAGCAGTTTTCCGGGAGGGAGCTCCTACAATGAGCAGTTCTTC.

The CDR3 nucleotides read TGTGCCAGCAGCTTAGGGGTCAGGGCTGATCAGCCCCAGCATTTT. Translating gives CASSLGVRADQPQHF. J is TRBJ1-5 and V is TRBV11-2; D might be TRBD1 (5 bases). V was pared by 1 base and J by 5 bases, with 12 bases between. The CDR3 spans 15 residues. Germline assignment: CDR1 SGHAT and CDR2 FQNNGV.

This clone was seen just once. The chain employs TRBV4-3 and TRBJ1-4; TRBD1 matches 7 bases. The CDR3 runs 15 residues. Trimming removed 2 bases from V and 7 bases from J; junction bases left unmatched: 7. Germline CDR1 reads LGHNA; CDR2 reads YSLEER. CDR3 residues: CASSQRPGGSEKLFF. The CDR3 DNA follows: TGCGCCAGCAGCCAAAGGCCAGGGGGGAGTGAAAAACTGTTTTTT.

This rearrangement joins TRBV28 to TRBJ2-1; D ambiguous. Looked up from germline, CDR1 is MDHEN and CDR2 is SYDVKM. The CDR3 has 15 residues. V lost 5 bases to trimming and J lost 7 bases, with 18 bases between them. The CDR3 here is CASSGRWQDPNEQFF. CDR3 coding DNA: TGTGCCAGCAGTGGGCGGTGGCAGGACCCTAATGAGCAGTTCTTC. Based on the CDR3 plus reference TRBV28 and TRBJ2-1, the full variable domain is DVKVTQSSRYLVKRTGEKVFLECVQDMDHENMFWYRQDPGLGLRLIYFSYDVKMKEKGDIPEGYSVSREKKERFSLILESASTNQTSMYLCASSGRWQDPNEQFFGPGTRLTVL.

V gene TRBV6-5 combines with J gene TRBJ1-5; 9 bases agree with TRBD1. Losses at the gene ends were 7 bases for V and 3 bases for J; bases not matched to a gene: 7. This CDR3 spans 15 amino acids. CDR1 is MNHEY and CDR2 is SVGAGI in the germline V gene. The CDR3 DNA is TGTGCCAGCATTCCGGACAGGGGAGTCAATCAGCCCCAGCATTTT. Protein: CASIPDRGVNQPQHF.

The chain carries TRBV5-1 and TRBJ1-1; D not certain. CDR1 and CDR2 from the germline V gene are SGHRS and YFSETQ. This CDR3 has 15 amino acids. V dropped 3 bases and J dropped 3 bases, with 15 bases sitting between them. CDR3 sequence: CASSYRTGFDTEAFF. Here the CDR3 DNA reads TGCGCCAGCAGCTACCGGACGGGCTTTGACACTGAAGCTTTCTTT.